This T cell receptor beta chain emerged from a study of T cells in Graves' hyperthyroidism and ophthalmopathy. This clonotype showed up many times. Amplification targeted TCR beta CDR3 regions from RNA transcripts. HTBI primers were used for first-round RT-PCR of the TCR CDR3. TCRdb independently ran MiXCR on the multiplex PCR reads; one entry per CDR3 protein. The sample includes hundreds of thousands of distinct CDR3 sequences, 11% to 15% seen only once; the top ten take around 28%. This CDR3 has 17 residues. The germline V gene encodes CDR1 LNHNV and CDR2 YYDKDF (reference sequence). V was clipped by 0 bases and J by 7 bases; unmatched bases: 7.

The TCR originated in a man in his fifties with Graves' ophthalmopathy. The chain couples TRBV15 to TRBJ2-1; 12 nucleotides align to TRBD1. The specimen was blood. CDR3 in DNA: TGTGCCACCAGCAGAGATTTTGGGACAGGGGGCCTAAATGAGCAGTTCTTC. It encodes CATSRDFGTGGLNEQFF.